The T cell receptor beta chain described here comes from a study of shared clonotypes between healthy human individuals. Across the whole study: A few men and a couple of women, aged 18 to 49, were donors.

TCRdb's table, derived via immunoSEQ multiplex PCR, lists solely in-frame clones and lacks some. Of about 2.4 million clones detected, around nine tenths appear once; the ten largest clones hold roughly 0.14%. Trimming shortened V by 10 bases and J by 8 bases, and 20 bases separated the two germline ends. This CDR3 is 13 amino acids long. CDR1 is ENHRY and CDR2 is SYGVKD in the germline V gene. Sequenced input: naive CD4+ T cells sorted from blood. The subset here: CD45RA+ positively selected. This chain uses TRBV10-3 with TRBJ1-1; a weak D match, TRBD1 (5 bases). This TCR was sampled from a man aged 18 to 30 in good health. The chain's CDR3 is CATHNTGADEAFF. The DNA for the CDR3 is TGTGCCACTCACAATACCGGGGCCGACGAAGCTTTCTTT.